One and the same sample provided the 6 T cell receptor beta chains below, sequenced in a study of T-cell memory formation after mild COVID-19. Each CDR3 protein gets one entry after TCRdb re-called the 5' RACE reads with MiXCR. The sample consists of 250,000 or so distinct CDR3 sequences, 7.5% to 10% of them appearing once. Input material: PBMCs or a T cell subset sorted from them (not recorded which). These receptors were obtained from a young man who had mild COVID-19 (a few samples of this study predate the infection). Cell type and time point are not known.

V and J are TRBV9 and TRBJ2-2; no reliable D call. This CDR3 is built from 14 residues. The V gene's germline CDR1 is SGDLS and CDR2 YYNGEE. V lost 4 bases, J lost 5 bases, and 12 bases lay in between. The CDR3 region has the DNA TGTGCCAGCAGCTACCGTAGAGAAACCGGGGAGCTGTTTTTT. Residues: CASSYRRETGELFF.

This clonotype was seen many times. V is TRBV2 and J is TRBJ2-5; D is uncertain. Trimming stripped 7 bases from V and 0 bases from J, with 9 bases between. This CDR3 is 13 amino acids long. Looked up from germline, CDR1 is SNHLY and CDR2 is FYNNEI. Written as DNA, the CDR3 is TGTGCCAGCAATCAGCTAGACCAAGAGACCCAGTACTTC. Translated, it gives CASNQLDQETQYF.

The chain recombines TRBV4-1 with TRBJ1-2; weak D call: TRBD1 (5 bases). V lost 3 bases and J 4 bases, leaving 18 bases between the germline ends. CDR3 size: 16 residues. Germline CDR1 is MGHRA and CDR2 is YSYEKL. CDR3 nucleotide sequence: TGCGCCAGCAGCCATGCTGCGGGACGGAGTTCCTATGGCTACACCTTC. Amino acids: CASSHAAGRSSYGYTF.

This chain joins TRBV24-1 and TRBJ2-3; possibly TRBD1 or TRBD2 for D (5 bases each). Trimming shortened V by 3 bases and J by 2 bases, and 14 bases separated the two germline ends. The CDR3 extends over 16 amino acids. Germline values: CDR1 KGHDR, CDR2 SFDVKD. CDR3 in DNA: TGTGCCACCAGTGATACAGGACGGGGCGACACAGATACGCAGTATTTT. Its protein product is CATSDTGRGDTDTQYF.

The CDR3 DNA is TGCGCCAGCAGTCCAGGGCCGGGCGGATACGAGCAGTACTTC. It encodes CASSPGPGGYEQYF. The chain couples TRBV10-1 to TRBJ2-7; weak D call: TRBD1 (5 bases). The CDR3 covers 14 residues. Germline CDR1 WNHNN, CDR2 SYGVQD (reference sequence). Trimming left V 5 bases short and J 4 bases short, with 15 bases between.

This clonotype has just a few counts. This chain joins TRBV10-3 and TRBJ1-2; no firm D call. The CDR3 runs 13 residues. V was pared by 10 bases and J by 3 bases, with 15 bases between. Germline-derived CDR1 and CDR2 are ENHRY and SYGVKD. CDR3 coding DNA: TGTGCCACCACCCTAGGTGGTTACTATGGCTACACCTTC. Protein sequence: CATTLGGYYGYTF.